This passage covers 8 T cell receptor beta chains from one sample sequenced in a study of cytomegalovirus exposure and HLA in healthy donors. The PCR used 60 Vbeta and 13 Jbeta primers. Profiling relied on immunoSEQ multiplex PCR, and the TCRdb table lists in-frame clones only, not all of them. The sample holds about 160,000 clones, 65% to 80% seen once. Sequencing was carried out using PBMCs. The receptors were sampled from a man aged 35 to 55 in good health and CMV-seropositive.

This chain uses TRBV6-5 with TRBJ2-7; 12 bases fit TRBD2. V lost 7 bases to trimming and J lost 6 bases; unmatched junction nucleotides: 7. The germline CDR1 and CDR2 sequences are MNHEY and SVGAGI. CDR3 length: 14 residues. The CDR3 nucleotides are TGTGCCAGCACCTCCGGGACTAGCGGGCGCGAGCAGTACTTC. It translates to CASTSGTSGREQYF.

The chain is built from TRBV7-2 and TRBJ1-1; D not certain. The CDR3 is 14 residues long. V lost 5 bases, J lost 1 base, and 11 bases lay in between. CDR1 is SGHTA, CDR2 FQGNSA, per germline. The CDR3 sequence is CASSPSGRNTEAFF. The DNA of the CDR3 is TGTGCCAGCAGCCCCTCCGGGAGGAACACTGAAGCTTTCTTT. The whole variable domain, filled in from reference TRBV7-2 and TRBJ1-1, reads GAGVSQSPSNKVTEKGKDVELRCDPISGHTALYWYRQSLGQGLEFLIYFQGNSAPDKSGLPSDRFSAERTGGSVSTLTIQRTQQEDSAVYLCASSPSGRNTEAFFGQGTRLTVV.

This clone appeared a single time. The CDR3: CASSQEVPGTGYNSPLHF. The CDR3 DNA follows: TGTGCCAGCAGCCAAGAAGTTCCCGGGACAGGGTATAATTCACCCCTCCACTTT. The chain combines TRBV4-2 with TRBJ1-6; 9 nucleotides match TRBD1. With 0 bases clipped from V and 4 bases from J, the junction kept 7 bases outside the gene matches. Germline assignment: CDR1 LGHNA and CDR2 YNFKEQ. CDR3 length: 18 residues.

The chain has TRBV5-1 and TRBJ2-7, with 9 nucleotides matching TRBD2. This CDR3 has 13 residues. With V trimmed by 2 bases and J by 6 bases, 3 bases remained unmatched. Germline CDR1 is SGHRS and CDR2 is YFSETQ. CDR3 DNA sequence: TGCGCCAGCAGCTTCTTTAGCGGGAGCGAGCAGTACTTC. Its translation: CASSFFSGSEQYF. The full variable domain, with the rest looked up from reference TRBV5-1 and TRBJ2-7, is KAGVTQTPRYLIKTRGQQVTLSCSPISGHRSVSWYQQTPGQGLQFLFEYFSETQRNKGNFPGRFSGRQFSNSRSEMNVSTLELGDSALYLCASSFFSGSEQYFGPGTRLTVT.

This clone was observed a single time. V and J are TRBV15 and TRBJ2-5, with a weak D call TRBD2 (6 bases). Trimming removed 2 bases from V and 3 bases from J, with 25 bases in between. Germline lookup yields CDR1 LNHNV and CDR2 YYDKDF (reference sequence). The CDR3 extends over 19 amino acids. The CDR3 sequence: CATSRTKLLTGEGEETQYF. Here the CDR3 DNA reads TGTGCCACCAGCAGAACCAAGCTTCTTACGGGAGAGGGCGAAGAGACCCAGTACTTC.

The CDR3, as DNA: TGTGCCAGCAGCTATACAGGGGTCTCCTACGAGCAGTACTTC. Amino acids: CASSYTGVSYEQYF. The J gene is TRBJ2-7, the V gene TRBV7-2, with 7 nucleotides matching TRBD1. The V segment lost 4 bases and the J segment 0 bases; nucleotides outside the gene matches: 3. Germline CDR1 reads SGHTA; CDR2 reads FQGNSA. The CDR3 runs 14 residues.

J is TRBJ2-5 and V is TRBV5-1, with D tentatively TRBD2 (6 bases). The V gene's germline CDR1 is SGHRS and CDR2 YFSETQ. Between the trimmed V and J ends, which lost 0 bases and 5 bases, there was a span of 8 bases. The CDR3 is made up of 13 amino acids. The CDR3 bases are TGCGCCAGCAGCTTGGGACTAGGGGAGACCCAGTACTTC. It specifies CASSLGLGETQYF.

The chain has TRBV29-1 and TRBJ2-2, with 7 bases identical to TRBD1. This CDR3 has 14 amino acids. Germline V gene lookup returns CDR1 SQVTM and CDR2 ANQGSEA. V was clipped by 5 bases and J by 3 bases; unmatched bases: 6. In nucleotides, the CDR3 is TGCAGCGTTTACGGGACAGAAGACACCGGGGAGCTGTTTTTT. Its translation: CSVYGTEDTGELFF.